Listed below are T cell receptor beta chains from one sample, sequenced in a study of spatial heterogeneity in lung cancer. TCRdb itself ran the 5' RACE reads through MiXCR, one entry per CDR3 protein. The profile shows around 9,700 distinct CDR3 sequences, 24% of them singletons. The input for sequencing was PBMCs, taken at surgery. These receptors originate from a female donor with early-stage non-small cell lung cancer. Each CDR3 is given with its conserved first and last residue. D genes are given only for firm matches. Clone size is given for some rows only: seen once, a few or many times, or a class if the clone is expanded.

J: TRBJ2-2; D: -; size: -; V: TRBV5-4; CDR3: CASSSMGQGGELFF; DNA: TGTGCCAGCAGCTCGATGGGGCAGGGCGGGGAGCTGTTTTTT
J: TRBJ2-1; D: -; size: medium-sized; V: TRBV3-1; CDR3: CASRHTSSYNEQFF; DNA: TGTGCCAGCAGACACACCAGCTCCTACAATGAGCAGTTCTTC
J: TRBJ1-1; D: -; size: -; V: TRBV25-1; CDR3: CASSESARGKTEAFF; DNA: TGTGCCAGCAGTGAATCGGCCCGGGGTAAAACTGAAGCTTTCTTT
J: TRBJ2-1; D: TRBD2; size: many; V: TRBV20-1; CDR3: CSARDPSGSNNEQFF; DNA: TGCAGTGCTAGAGATCCTAGCGGGAGTAACAATGAGCAGTTCTTC
J: TRBJ1-6; D: -; size: medium-sized; V: TRBV20-1; CDR3: CSARDRSGEVSPLHF; DNA: TGCAGTGCTAGAGATCGGTCGGGGGAGGTTTCACCCCTCCACTTT
J: TRBJ2-7; D: -; size: -; V: TRBV10-3; CDR3: CAISQGTLEEQYF; DNA: TGTGCCATCAGCCAGGGGACTTTGGAGGAGCAGTACTTC
J: TRBJ2-1; D: TRBD2; size: -; V: TRBV23-1; CDR3: CASSSKGTARTSGRISNEQFF; DNA: TGCGCCAGCAGTTCCAAGGGAACAGCAAGGACTAGCGGGAGGATAAGTAATGAGCAGTTCTTC
J: TRBJ2-7; D: -; size: medium-sized; V: TRBV7-2; CDR3: CASSLIGSEQYF; DNA: TGTGCCAGCAGCTTGATTGGTTCCGAGCAGTACTTC
J: TRBJ2-1; D: TRBD1; size: -; V: TRBV6-5; CDR3: CASSPPGTGSYNEQFF; DNA: TGTGCCAGCAGTCCCCCCGGGACAGGTTCCTACAATGAGCAGTTCTTC
J: TRBJ1-2; D: -; size: -; V: TRBV7-2; CDR3: CASSFYRRANYGYTF; DNA: TGTGCCAGCAGCTTCTATAGGAGAGCTAACTATGGCTACACCTTC
J: TRBJ2-5; D: -; size: many; V: TRBV11-2; CDR3: CASSLNQETQYF; DNA: TGTGCCAGCAGCTTAAATCAAGAGACCCAGTACTTC
J: TRBJ1-2; D: -; size: few; V: TRBV13; CDR3: CASSLRQTNYGYTF; DNA: TGTGCCAGCAGCCTGCGACAGACTAACTATGGCTACACCTTC
J: TRBJ2-7; D: -; size: medium-sized; V: TRBV4-2; CDR3: CASSQDRGAGEQYF; DNA: TGTGCCAGCAGCCAAGATAGGGGCGCAGGGGAGCAGTACTTC
J: TRBJ2-1; D: TRBD2; size: -; V: TRBV6-2/TRBV6-3; CDR3: CASSYRGDAGEFF; DNA: TGTGCCAGCAGTTACCGGGGGGACGCTGGGGAGTTCTTC
J: TRBJ2-3; D: TRBD2; size: medium-sized; V: TRBV5-1; CDR3: CASSLDLAASTDTQYF; DNA: TGCGCCAGCAGCTTGGATCTAGCGGCTAGCACAGATACGCAGTATTTT
J: TRBJ1-4; D: -; size: many; V: TRBV15; CDR3: CATSRDSSTNEKLFF; DNA: TGTGCCACCAGCAGGGACAGCTCAACTAATGAAAAACTGTTTTTT
J: TRBJ2-5; D: -; size: -; V: TRBV20-1; CDR3: CSARWGDPRETQYF; DNA: TGCAGTGCTAGATGGGGGGACCCTAGGGAGACCCAGTACTTC
J: TRBJ1-1; D: -; size: -; V: TRBV28; CDR3: CASSLYPAGAFF; DNA: TGTGCCAGCAGTTTATACCCGGCTGGAGCTTTCTTT
J: TRBJ2-3; D: TRBD2; size: few; V: TRBV5-1; CDR3: CASSFSGLDTDTQYF; DNA: TGCGCCAGCAGCTTTTCGGGACTAGACACAGATACGCAGTATTTT
J: TRBJ1-1; D: TRBD1; size: -; V: TRBV18; CDR3: CASSKDRARGGTEAFF; DNA: TGTGCCAGCTCCAAGGACAGGGCTCGAGGCGGCACTGAAGCTTTCTTT
J: TRBJ2-2; D: -; size: -; V: TRBV7-2; CDR3: CASRRDTNTGELFF; DNA: TGTGCCAGCAGACGGGACACGAACACCGGGGAGCTGTTTTTT
J: TRBJ1-4; D: -; size: -; V: TRBV7-2; CDR3: CASSPVVGRQGEKLFF; DNA: TGTGCCAGCAGCCCTGTGGTGGGCAGGCAGGGTGAAAAACTGTTTTTT
J: TRBJ2-7; D: TRBD1; size: -; V: TRBV27; CDR3: CASSLAPSTGAYEQYF; DNA: TGTGCCAGCAGTTTAGCCCCTTCGACAGGGGCGTACGAGCAGTACTTC
J: TRBJ2-2; D: TRBD2; size: few; V: TRBV6-1; CDR3: CASSEVAGVTGELFF; DNA: TGTGCCAGCAGTGAAGTAGCGGGAGTTACCGGGGAGCTGTTTTTT
J: TRBJ2-5; D: TRBD2; size: -; V: TRBV5-4; CDR3: CASSLAGVQETQYF; DNA: TGTGCCAGCAGCTTAGCGGGGGTCCAAGAGACCCAGTACTTC
J: TRBJ2-3; D: TRBD2; size: -; V: TRBV5-1; CDR3: CASIQFSGRTDTQYF; DNA: TGCGCCAGCATCCAATTTAGCGGGAGGACAGATACGCAGTATTTT
J: TRBJ2-5; D: TRBD2; size: few; V: TRBV28; CDR3: CASSLRTSGAQETQYF; DNA: TGTGCCAGCAGTTTAAGGACCAGCGGGGCCCAGGAGACCCAGTACTTC
J: TRBJ2-1; D: -; size: few; V: TRBV28; CDR3: CASRDWDEQFF; DNA: TGTGCCAGCAGGGACTGGGATGAGCAGTTCTTC
J: TRBJ2-3; D: -; size: medium-sized; V: TRBV7-2; CDR3: CASSLIGTDTQYF; DNA: TGTGCCAGCAGCCTCATCGGCACAGATACGCAGTATTTT
J: TRBJ2-5; D: TRBD1; size: many; V: TRBV11-1; CDR3: CASSPNGDRPLEETQYF; DNA: TGTGCCAGCAGCCCAAATGGGGACAGGCCCCTAGAGGAGACCCAGTACTTC
J: TRBJ2-1; D: -; size: -; V: TRBV6-6; CDR3: CASSPPRNEQFF; DNA: TGTGCCAGCAGTCCCCCCCGAAATGAGCAGTTCTTC
J: TRBJ1-2; D: -; size: few; V: TRBV7-6; CDR3: CASSLVGGDTYGYTF; DNA: TGTGCCAGCAGCTTAGTGGGGGGGGACACTTATGGCTACACCTTC
J: TRBJ1-1; D: -; size: once; V: TRBV12-3/TRBV12-4; CDR3: CASSSWGGAGTEAFF; DNA: TGTGCCAGCAGTTCCTGGGGGGGGGCGGGAACTGAAGCTTTCTTT
J: TRBJ2-2; D: -; size: few; V: TRBV6-1; CDR3: CASTVGDAGELFF; DNA: TGTGCCAGCACCGTTGGAGACGCCGGGGAGCTGTTTTTT
J: TRBJ2-1; D: TRBD2; size: -; V: TRBV7-2; CDR3: CASSTREGVSNEQFF; DNA: TGTGCCAGCAGCACTCGGGAGGGTGTTTCTAATGAGCAGTTCTTC
J: TRBJ1-1; D: -; size: many; V: TRBV6-5; CDR3: CASSWAWDTEAFF; DNA: TGTGCCAGCAGTTGGGCCTGGGACACTGAAGCTTTCTTT
J: TRBJ1-2; D: TRBD1; size: many; V: TRBV20-1; CDR3: CSAETRDRGYGYTF; DNA: TGCAGTGCCGAAACCCGGGACAGAGGCTATGGCTACACCTTC
J: TRBJ1-3; D: -; size: few; V: TRBV12-3/TRBV12-4; CDR3: CASSFSGRARDTIYF; DNA: TGTGCCAGCAGTTTTTCGGGCAGAGCGCGGGACACCATATATTTT
J: TRBJ2-3; D: TRBD2; size: -; V: TRBV7-2; CDR3: CASSLSLAADTQYF; DNA: TGTGCCAGCAGCTTGTCCCTAGCGGCAGATACGCAGTATTTT
J: TRBJ2-3; D: TRBD1; size: -; V: TRBV15; CDR3: CATSRGHRDRPTDTQYF; DNA: TGTGCCACCAGCAGAGGCCATCGGGACAGACCCACAGATACGCAGTATTTT
J: TRBJ1-1; D: -; size: medium-sized; V: TRBV4-2; CDR3: CASSQAGHGNTEAFF; DNA: TGTGCCAGCAGCCAAGCCGGCCACGGGAACACTGAAGCTTTCTTT
J: TRBJ1-5; D: -; size: -; V: TRBV12-3/TRBV12-4; CDR3: CASSVTGRIGQPQHF; DNA: TGTGCCAGCAGTGTAACAGGCAGGATAGGTCAGCCCCAGCATTTT
J: TRBJ2-7; D: -; size: -; V: TRBV28; CDR3: CASSLKTRSSYEQYF; DNA: TGTGCCAGCAGTTTAAAGACTAGATCCTCCTACGAGCAGTACTTC
J: TRBJ1-1; D: -; size: medium-sized; V: TRBV20-1; CDR3: CSARPRDTEAFF; DNA: TGCAGTGCTAGGCCGAGGGACACTGAAGCTTTCTTT
J: TRBJ2-5; D: TRBD1; size: many; V: TRBV25-1; CDR3: CASSKGQQETQYF; DNA: TGTGCCAGCAGTAAGGGACAGCAAGAGACCCAGTACTTC
J: TRBJ2-5; D: -; size: -; V: TRBV12-5; CDR3: CASAETGQIQETQYF; DNA: TGTGCTAGTGCCGAAACAGGACAGATCCAAGAGACCCAGTACTTC
J: TRBJ1-2; D: -; size: few; V: TRBV29-1; CDR3: CSVEGGGTYTF; DNA: TGCAGCGTTGAAGGAGGAGGTACCTACACCTTC
J: TRBJ2-3; D: -; size: -; V: TRBV20-1; CDR3: CSASHYIQRSDTQYF; DNA: TGCAGTGCTAGCCATTACATACAGAGATCAGATACGCAGTATTTT
J: TRBJ2-3; D: TRBD2; size: -; V: TRBV15; CDR3: CATSGLPFSGSTDTQYF; DNA: TGTGCCACCAGCGGACTTCCTTTTAGCGGGAGCACAGATACGCAGTATTTT
J: TRBJ2-3; D: -; size: many; V: TRBV28; CDR3: CASSLGSRDTQYF; DNA: TGTGCCAGCAGTTTAGGTAGTAGAGATACGCAGTATTTT
J: TRBJ2-7; D: -; size: few; V: TRBV20-1; CDR3: CSALEAGRYEQYF; DNA: TGCAGTGCCCTGGAGGCAGGGAGGTACGAGCAGTACTTC
J: TRBJ1-5; D: -; size: large; V: TRBV19; CDR3: CASSILQEGYQPQHF; DNA: TGTGCCAGTAGTATCCTACAGGAGGGGTATCAGCCCCAGCATTTT
J: TRBJ2-5; D: TRBD1; size: -; V: TRBV12-3/TRBV12-4; CDR3: CASSRQGDETQYF; DNA: TGTGCCAGCAGCCGCCAGGGGGACGAGACCCAGTACTTC
J: TRBJ2-2; D: -; size: few; V: TRBV2; CDR3: CASSDQGTSNTGELFF; DNA: TGTGCCAGCAGTGATCAAGGGACCTCGAACACCGGGGAGCTGTTTTTT
J: TRBJ1-1; D: -; size: -; V: TRBV29-1; CDR3: CSVEQRGTEAFF; DNA: TGCAGCGTTGAACAACGAGGCACTGAAGCTTTCTTT
J: TRBJ2-2; D: TRBD1; size: many; V: TRBV5-4; CDR3: CASIDRGGNTGELFF; DNA: TGTGCCAGCATAGACAGGGGCGGAAACACCGGGGAGCTGTTTTTT
J: TRBJ1-1; D: -; size: -; V: TRBV11-1; CDR3: CASSSRSNTEAFF; DNA: TGTGCCAGCAGCTCCAGAAGTAACACTGAAGCTTTCTTT